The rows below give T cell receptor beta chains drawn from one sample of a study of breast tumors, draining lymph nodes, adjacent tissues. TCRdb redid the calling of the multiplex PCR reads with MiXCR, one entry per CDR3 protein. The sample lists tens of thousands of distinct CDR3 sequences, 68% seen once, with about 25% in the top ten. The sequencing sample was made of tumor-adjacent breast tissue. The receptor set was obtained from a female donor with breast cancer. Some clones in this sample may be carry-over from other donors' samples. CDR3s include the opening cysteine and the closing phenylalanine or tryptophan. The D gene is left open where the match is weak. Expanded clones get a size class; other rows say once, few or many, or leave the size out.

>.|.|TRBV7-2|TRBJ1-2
CASSLGTVSYGYTF
TGTGCCAGCAGCTTAGGGACAGTCTCCTATGGCTACACCTTC
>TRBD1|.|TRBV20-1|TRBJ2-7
CSARTGEGSYEQYF
TGCAGTGCCAGGACAGGGGAAGGTAGTTACGAGCAGTACTTC
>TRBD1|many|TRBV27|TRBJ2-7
CASSRGQGTYEQYF
TGTGCCAGCAGTAGGGGACAGGGCACCTACGAGCAGTACTTC
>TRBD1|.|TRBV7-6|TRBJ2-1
CASSTGTGVVGEQFF
TGTGCCAGCAGCACTGGGACAGGGGTGGTTGGTGAGCAGTTCTTC
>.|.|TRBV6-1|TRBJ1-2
CASSDMGGRVGYTF
TGTGCCAGCAGTGATATGGGGGGGCGGGTTGGCTACACCTTC
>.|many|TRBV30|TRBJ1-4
CAWGFGGADEKLFF
TGTGCCTGGGGATTTGGGGGGGCGGATGAAAAACTGTTTTTT
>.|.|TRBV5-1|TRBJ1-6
CASSLELRGGYNSPLHF
TGCGCCAGCAGCTTGGAGTTGAGAGGAGGGTATAATTCACCCCTCCACTTT
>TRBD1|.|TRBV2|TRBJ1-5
CASRLQGSQPQHF
TGTGCCAGCAGGCTACAGGGGAGCCAGCCCCAGCATTTT
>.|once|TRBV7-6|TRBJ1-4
CASSLVPVEKLFF
TGTGCCAGCAGCTTAGTCCCCGTTGAAAAACTGTTTTTT
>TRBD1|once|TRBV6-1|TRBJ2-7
CASSDDRGYEQYF
TGTGCCAGCAGTGACGACAGGGGTTACGAGCAGTACTTC
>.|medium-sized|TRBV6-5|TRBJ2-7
CASSYGKTYEQYF
TGTGCCAGCAGTTACGGCAAAACCTACGAGCAGTACTTC
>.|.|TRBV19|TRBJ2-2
CASSGGPTGANTGELFF
TGTGCCAGTTCTGGGGGCCCCACCGGGGCGAACACCGGGGAGCTGTTTTTT
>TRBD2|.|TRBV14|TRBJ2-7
CASSQETGGLAGRYEQYF
TGTGCCAGCAGCCAAGAAACGGGGGGGCTAGCGGGGCGCTACGAGCAGTACTTC
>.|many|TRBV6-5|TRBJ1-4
CASSYQGLGEKLFF
TGTGCCAGCAGCTACCAGGGGCTTGGAGAAAAACTGTTTTTT
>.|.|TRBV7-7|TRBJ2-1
CASSLAANNEQFF
TGTGCTAGCAGCTTAGCGGCCAACAATGAGCAGTTCTTC
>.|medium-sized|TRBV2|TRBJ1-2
CANKAEVANYGYTF
TGTGCCAATAAGGCCGAGGTTGCTAACTATGGCTACACCTTC
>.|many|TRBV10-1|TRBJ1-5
CASKRGGGGRQPQHF
TGCGCCAGCAAAAGGGGGGGGGGGGGGAGGCAGCCCCAGCATTTT
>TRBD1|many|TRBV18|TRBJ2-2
CASSTGTGSTGELFF
TGTGCCAGCTCAACTGGGACAGGGTCTACCGGGGAGCTGTTTTTT
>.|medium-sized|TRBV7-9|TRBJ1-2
CASSLGGTGYTF
TGTGCCAGCAGCTTGGGAGGGACCGGCTACACCTTC
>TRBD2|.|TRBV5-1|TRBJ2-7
CASRLTSGSSYEQYF
TGCGCCAGCAGACTAACTAGCGGGAGCTCCTACGAGCAGTACTTC
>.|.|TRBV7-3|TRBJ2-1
CASSLGRNEQFF
TGTGCCAGCAGCCTGGGGCGGAATGAGCAGTTCTTC
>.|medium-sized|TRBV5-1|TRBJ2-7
CASSRDSNYEQYF
TGCGCCAGCAGCCGGGACTCGAACTACGAGCAGTACTTC
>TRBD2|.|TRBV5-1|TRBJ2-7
CASSAGLAYSYEQYF
TGCGCCAGCAGCGCGGGACTAGCGTACTCCTACGAGCAGTACTTC
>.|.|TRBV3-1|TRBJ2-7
CASSASGTPRYEQYF
TGTGCCAGCAGCGCCTCAGGGACCCCCCGGTACGAGCAGTACTTC
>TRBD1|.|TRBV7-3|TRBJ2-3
CASSLGQGGTDTQYF
TGTGCCAGCAGCTTAGGGCAGGGGGGCACAGATACGCAGTATTTT
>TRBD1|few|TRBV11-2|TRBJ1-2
CASSRDRVGYTF
TGTGCCAGCAGCCGGGACAGGGTTGGCTACACCTTC
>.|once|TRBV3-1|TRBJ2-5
CASGQDHHGRGETQYF
TGTGCCAGCGGCCAAGATCATCACGGGAGAGGGGAGACCCAGTACTTC
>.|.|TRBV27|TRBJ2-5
CASSPGRGETQYF
TGTGCCAGCAGTCCTGGCAGGGGAGAGACCCAGTACTTC
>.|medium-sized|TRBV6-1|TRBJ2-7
CASSRDLTYEQYF
TGTGCCAGCTCCCGGGACTTGACCTACGAGCAGTACTTC
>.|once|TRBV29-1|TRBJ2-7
CSVEGDVGEQYF
TGCAGCGTTGAAGGGGACGTCGGGGAGCAGTACTTC
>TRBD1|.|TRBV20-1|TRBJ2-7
CSARRDTGAGQGSYEQYF
TGCAGTGCTAGGCGTGATACCGGTGCGGGACAGGGCTCCTACGAGCAGTACTTC
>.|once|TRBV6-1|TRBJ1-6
CASSKDSNSPLHF
TGTGCCAGCAGTAAGGACAGTAATTCACCCCTCCACTTT
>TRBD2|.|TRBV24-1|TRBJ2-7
CATSGGPSSLYEQYF
TGTGCCACTAGCGGGGGCCCCTCCTCTCTCTACGAGCAGTACTTC
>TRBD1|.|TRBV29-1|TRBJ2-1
CSVDGLLVGTAAYNEQFF
TGCAGCGTTGATGGATTGCTGGTTGGGACAGCCGCCTACAATGAGCAGTTCTTC
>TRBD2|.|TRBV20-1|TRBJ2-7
CSARPTSGSYEQYF
TGCAGTGCTAGACCCACTAGCGGTTCCTACGAGCAGTACTTC
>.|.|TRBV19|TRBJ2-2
CASSIKRAGELFF
TGTGCCAGTAGTATAAAGCGTGCCGGGGAGCTGTTTTTT
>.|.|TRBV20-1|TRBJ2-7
CSVSGTYEQYF
TGCAGTGTCTCCGGGACCTACGAGCAGTACTTC
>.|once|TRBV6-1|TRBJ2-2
CASRPLTNTGELFF
TGTGCCAGCAGACCCCTCACGAACACCGGGGAGCTGTTTTTT
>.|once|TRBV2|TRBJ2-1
CASSGETSQQFF
TGTGCCAGCAGCGGGGAGACATCCCAGCAGTTCTTC
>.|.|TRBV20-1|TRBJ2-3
CSADQARTDTQYF
TGCAGTGCTGACCAGGCTCGCACAGATACGCAGTATTTT
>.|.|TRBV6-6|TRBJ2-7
CASSMGLSYEQYF
TGTGCCAGCAGTATGGGGTTGTCCTACGAGCAGTACTTC
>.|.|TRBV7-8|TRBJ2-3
CASHELSTDTQYF
TGTGCCAGTCATGAACTCAGCACAGATACGCAGTATTTT
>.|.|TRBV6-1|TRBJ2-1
CASSDNWNNEQFF
TGTGCCAGCAGCGACAATTGGAATAATGAGCAGTTCTTC
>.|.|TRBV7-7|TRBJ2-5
CASSLAIGDRQYF
TGTGCCAGCAGCTTAGCGATCGGCGACAGGCAGTACTTC
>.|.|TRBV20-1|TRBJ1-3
CSTGIGVNTIYF
TGCAGTACTGGGATTGGGGTGAACACCATATATTTT
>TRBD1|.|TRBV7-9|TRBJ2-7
CASSRTGTYEQYF
TGTGCCAGCAGCCGGACAGGGACCTACGAGCAGTACTTC
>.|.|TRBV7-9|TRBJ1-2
CASSLASPANYGYTF
TGTGCCAGCAGCTTAGCGTCCCCAGCTAACTATGGCTACACCTTC
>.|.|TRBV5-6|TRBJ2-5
CASSLSQPQETQYF
TGTGCCAGCAGCTTGTCACAGCCGCAAGAGACCCAGTACTTC
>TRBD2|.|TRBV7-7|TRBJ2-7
CASNVLRGLADPQQYF
TGTGCCAGCAACGTGCTAAGGGGACTAGCGGACCCCCAGCAGTACTTC
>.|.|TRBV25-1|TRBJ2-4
CASSEAAVAKNIQYF
TGTGCCAGCAGTGAGGCAGCGGTAGCCAAAAACATTCAGTACTTC
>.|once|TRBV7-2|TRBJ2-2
CASSFGWYTGELFF
TGTGCCAGCAGCTTCGGGTGGTACACCGGGGAGCTGTTTTTT
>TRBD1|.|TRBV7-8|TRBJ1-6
CASRNTGVNSPLHF
TGTGCCAGCAGGAACACAGGGGTCAATTCACCCCTCCACTTT
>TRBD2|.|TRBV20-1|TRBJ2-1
CSAFPRTSGNEQFF
TGCAGTGCTTTTCCCCGGACTAGCGGGAATGAGCAGTTCTTC